A single sample gave rise to the 27 T cell receptor beta chains below, sequenced in a study of T cell responses to AZD1222 COVID-19 vaccine. Libraries were prepared by immunoSEQ multiplex PCR; TCRdb keeps only in-frame clonotypes and omits some of them. Here the sample spans 65,000 to 70,000 clones, about 80% being singletons. The material sequenced was peripheral blood, taken on day 0 of AZD1222 vaccination. Receptors originate from an adult in good health.

The chain joins TRBV4-3 to TRBJ2-2; TRBD1 is a possible D gene (6 bases). Deletions cut 1 base from V and 6 bases from J, with 12 bases between. Germline CDR1 is LGHNA and CDR2 is YSLEER. This CDR3 has 15 amino acids. The CDR3 DNA reads as TGCGCCAGCAGCCAAGGACAGGTTTTTGCCGGGGAGCTGTTTTTT. It specifies CASSQGQVFAGELFF.

The J gene is TRBJ1-5, the V gene TRBV28; D is undetermined. The germline V gene encodes CDR1 MDHEN and CDR2 SYDVKM. Trimming cost V 6 bases and J 4 bases, with 10 bases left between them. CDR3 length equals 13 residues. The CDR3 coding sequence is TGTGCCAGCAGACCCGACTGGAATCAGCCCCAGCATTTT. Its protein product is CASRPDWNQPQHF.

J is TRBJ1-2 and V is TRBV12-3 or TRBV12-4, with TRBD1 matching over 9 bases. Trimming removed 4 bases from V and 7 bases from J; junction bases left unmatched: 1. CDR3 length: 12 residues. The CDR3 nucleotides read TGTGCCAGCAGTTCGACAGGGGGTGGCTACACCTTC. Protein product: CASSSTGGGYTF.

This chain connects TRBV5-6 to TRBJ2-1, with 8 positions matching TRBD2. Looked up from germline, CDR1 is SGHDT and CDR2 is YYEEEE. The CDR3 loop spans 14 amino acids. V dropped 6 bases and J dropped 9; count of bases not matched to a gene: 11. CDR3 nucleotide sequence: TGTGCCAGCATCTCATTTCGGACTAGCTTTGAGCAGTTCTTC. This sequence encodes CASISFRTSFEQFF.

The chain recombines TRBV30 with TRBJ2-1; D may be TRBD1 or TRBD2 (6 bases each). V was trimmed by 1 base and J by 0 bases, leaving 16 bases between them. Germline V lookup: CDR1 GTSNPN, CDR2 SVGIG (reference sequence). The CDR3 is 17 amino acids. This chain's CDR3 is CAWSGWEGGGSYNEQFF. Here the CDR3 DNA reads TGTGCCTGGAGTGGTTGGGAAGGGGGAGGCTCCTACAATGAGCAGTTCTTC.

The gene calls are TRBV6-5 and TRBJ2-1; TRBD2 agrees at 9 bases. J lost 7 bases, V lost 7 bases, and 11 bases had no gene match. This CDR3 spans 15 amino acids. Germline values: CDR1 MNHEY, CDR2 SVGAGI. The CDR3 DNA reads TGTGCCAGCACTGTAACGGCGGGGGGGAATAATGAGCAGTTCTTC. Amino acids: CASTVTAGGNNEQFF.

The gene calls are TRBV18 and TRBJ1-3; no firm D call. Germline values: CDR1 KGHSH, CDR2 LQKENI. Trimming took off 3 bases at V and 0 bases at J, with 21 bases between the two ends. The CDR3 totals 19 residues. The chain's CDR3 is CASSPQRQIQSLSGNTIYF. The CDR3 region has the DNA TGTGCCAGCTCACCCCAAAGACAAATTCAGAGTCTCTCTGGAAACACCATATATTTT.

The chain carries TRBV6-6 and TRBJ2-7; D perhaps matches TRBD1 (5 bases). This CDR3 spans 13 amino acids. Germline lookup yields CDR1 MNHNY and CDR2 SVGAGI (reference sequence). V was pared by 7 bases and J by 3 bases, with 13 bases between. In DNA, the CDR3 is TGTGCCAGCACTGACAGAGATTACTACGAGCAGTACTTC. The encoded protein is CASTDRDYYEQYF.

This clone was seen just once. This sequence joins TRBV11-2 and TRBJ1-2; D is possibly TRBD1 (5 bases). Germline CDR1 SGHAT, CDR2 FQNNGV. CDR3 length equals 12 residues. V lost 2 bases, J lost 5 bases, and 6 bases lay in between. The CDR3 DNA reads TGTGCCAGCAGCTTACAGGGATATGGCTACACCTTC. Protein sequence: CASSLQGYGYTF.

The chain joins TRBV29-1 to TRBJ2-3; D is unclear. This CDR3 is built from 14 residues. Germline V gives CDR1 SQVTM, CDR2 ANQGSEA. V was pared by 5 bases and J by 4 bases, with 16 bases between. The CDR3 is CSVTIQPLADTQYF. In DNA form, the CDR3 reads TGCAGCGTTACTATACAGCCCCTAGCAGATACGCAGTATTTT.

This chain joins TRBV7-2 and TRBJ2-3; 12 nucleotides match TRBD2. The CDR3 covers 16 residues. The ends lost 5 bases at V and 5 bases at J; junction bases unmatched: 8. Germline V gene data show CDR1 as SGHTA and CDR2 as FQGNSA. As DNA, the CDR3 is TGTGCCAGCAGCGCCTCTAGCGGGGGGGCGGGAGATACGCAGTATTTT. It encodes CASSASSGGAGDTQYF.

The J gene is TRBJ2-7, the V gene TRBV7-2; 9 bases are a match to TRBD1. Germline V gene data show CDR1 as SGHTA and CDR2 as FQGNSA. CDR3 length: 15 amino acids. With V trimmed by 5 bases and J by 4 bases, 9 bases remained unmatched. The CDR3 DNA sequence: TGTGCCAGCAGCCGCCCCGGACAGGGGCGGTACGAGCAGTACTTC. Translated, it gives CASSRPGQGRYEQYF.

V is TRBV7-2 and J is TRBJ1-2; D ambiguous. The germline V and J ends were trimmed by 1 base and 4 bases, with 7 bases remaining between them. CDR3 length: 13 amino acids. The V gene's germline CDR1 is SGHTA and CDR2 FQGNSA. The CDR3: CASSLGALYGYTF. CDR3 DNA: TGTGCCAGCAGCTTAGGGGCACTCTATGGCTACACCTTC. The entire variable domain, with the rest obtained from reference TRBV7-2 and TRBJ1-2, is as follows: GAGVSQSPSNKVTEKGKDVELRCDPISGHTALYWYRQSLGQGLEFLIYFQGNSAPDKSGLPSDRFSAERTGGSVSTLTIQRTQQEDSAVYLCASSLGALYGYTFGSGTRLTVV.

The V call is TRBV29-1, the J call TRBJ1-2, with 8 bases matching TRBD1. The length of the CDR3 is 14 residues. J gave up 6 bases and V 0 bases, and 6 bases lay outside the gene matches. The germline V gene encodes CDR1 SQVTM and CDR2 ANQGSEA. This CDR3 reads CSVEDYSGGDGYTF. The DNA for the CDR3 is TGCAGCGTTGAAGATTATTCAGGGGGCGATGGCTACACCTTC. Full variable domain (remainder filled in from reference TRBV29-1 and TRBJ1-2): SAVISQKPSRDICQRGTSLTIQCQVDSQVTMMFWYRQQPGQSLTLIATANQGSEATYESGFVIDKFPISRPNLTFSTLTVSNMSPEDSSIYLCSVEDYSGGDGYTFGSGTRLTVV.

This clone was seen a few times. The chain is built from TRBV19 and TRBJ1-5; D gene ambiguous. In germline, CDR1 is LNHDA, CDR2 SQIVND (reference sequence). The length of the CDR3 is 12 residues. Trimming removed 5 bases at V and 7 bases at J, with 9 bases between. CDR3 region: CASSPTYQPQHF. CDR3 bases: TGTGCCAGTAGTCCAACCTACCAGCCCCAGCATTTT.

The chain couples TRBV5-1 to TRBJ1-2; D gene uncertain. V lost 2 bases to trimming and J lost 6 bases, with 14 bases between them. The CDR3 length is 14 residues. CDR1 and CDR2 from the germline V gene are SGHRS and YFSETQ. CDR3 sequence (DNA): TGCGCCAGCAGCTTATACAACCCTTCCGATGGCTACACCTTC. It encodes CASSLYNPSDGYTF.

The rearrangement uses TRBV7-9 and TRBJ1-2; D unresolved. V gave up 1 base and J gave up 8 bases, with 11 bases separating them. The CDR3 is made up of 13 amino acids. The germline CDR1 and CDR2 sequences are SEHNR and FQNEAQ (reference sequence). In DNA, the CDR3 is TGTGCCAGCAGCTTAGTGTTTACGGCGGGCTACACCTTC. The encoded protein is CASSLVFTAGYTF.

The V call is TRBV5-4, the J call TRBJ1-2, with a tentative D call TRBD1 (5 bases). V was trimmed by 1 base and J by 6 bases, leaving 19 bases between them. Germline loops: CDR1 SGHNT, CDR2 YYREEE (reference sequence). There are 16 residues in the CDR3. Here the CDR3 reads CASSLFSVGATDGYTF. The CDR3 coding sequence is TGTGCCAGCAGCTTGTTTAGTGTAGGGGCGACGGATGGCTACACCTTC. Based on the CDR3 plus reference TRBV5-4 and TRBJ1-2, the full variable domain is ETGVTQSPTHLIKTRGQQVTLRCSSQSGHNTVSWYQQALGQGPQFIFQYYREEENGRGNFPPRFSGLQFPNYSSELNVNALELDDSALYLCASSLFSVGATDGYTFGSGTRLTVV.

The rearrangement links TRBV18 to TRBJ1-5; D is ambiguous. The germline V gene encodes CDR1 KGHSH and CDR2 LQKENI. This CDR3 is 17 amino acids long. With 3 bases removed from V and 4 bases from J, the gap between germline ends came to 19 bases. The CDR3 DNA reads TGTGCCAGCTCACCCTCGGTAAGGGCACTGGAGAATCAGCCCCAGCATTTT. Encoded protein: CASSPSVRALENQPQHF.

V and J are TRBV30 and TRBJ2-7; D not resolved. V gave up 0 bases and J gave up 4 bases, with 7 bases separating them. CDR3 size: 12 residues. Germline lookup yields CDR1 GTSNPN and CDR2 SVGIG (reference sequence). CDR3 DNA sequence: TGTGCCTGGAGTGTATCCCAATACGAGCAGTACTTC. It yields the protein CAWSVSQYEQYF.

This clone was counted a few times. The chain has TRBV6-2 or TRBV6-3 and TRBJ2-2; D ambiguous. CDR3 length: 16 residues. Germline assignment: CDR1 MNHEY and CDR2 SVGEGT. V dropped 2 bases and J dropped 3 bases, with 13 bases sitting between them. The CDR3 spells CASSYLRQADTGELFF. In DNA form, the CDR3 reads TGTGCCAGCAGTTACCTACGGCAGGCCGACACCGGGGAGCTGTTTTTT.

This chain joins TRBV2 and TRBJ2-1; D not resolved. V was pared by 7 bases and J by 2 bases, with 9 bases between. The CDR3 extends over 13 amino acids. Germline V gives CDR1 SNHLY, CDR2 FYNNEI. The CDR3 is CASTHRTYNEQFF. The CDR3, as DNA: TGTGCCAGCACCCACAGAACCTACAATGAGCAGTTCTTC.

The chain carries TRBV4-3 and TRBJ2-5, with 7 bases lining up with TRBD1. This CDR3 region has 16 residues. V shed 0 bases, J shed 1 base, and the junction held 5 bases outside the gene matches. CDR1 and CDR2 (germline): LGHNA, YSLEER. In DNA form, the CDR3 reads TGCGCCAGCAGCCAAGATTTTGGACAGGCCCAAGAGACCCAGTACTTC. This sequence encodes CASSQDFGQAQETQYF.

This sequence joins TRBV7-6 and TRBJ1-1; tentative D call: TRBD1 (6 bases). V lost 2 bases and J 3 bases, leaving 13 bases between the germline ends. Germline CDR1 SGHVS, CDR2 FNYEAQ. The length of the CDR3 is 15 residues. The CDR3 is CASSLKQGVDTEAFF. CDR3 DNA sequence: TGTGCCAGCAGCTTAAAACAGGGAGTGGACACTGAAGCTTTCTTT. Full variable domain (outside the CDR3, taken from reference TRBV7-6 and TRBJ1-1): GAGVSQSPRYKVTKRGQDVALRCDPISGHVSLYWYRQALGQGPEFLTYFNYEAQQDKSGLPNDRFSAERPEGSISTLTIQRTEQRDSAMYRCASSLKQGVDTEAFFGQGTRLTVV.

The chain is built from TRBV28 and TRBJ1-2; D is undetermined. V shed 5 bases and J shed 4 bases, with 14 bases lying between them. CDR1 is MDHEN and CDR2 is SYDVKM in the germline V gene. The CDR3 totals 14 residues. The CDR3 sequence is CASSPIISLYGYTF. The CDR3 DNA is TGTGCCAGCAGTCCGATTATTAGCCTCTATGGCTACACCTTC.

For this clone: The germline gene is not matched at one end of the junction; a read error may be the cause. At the DNA level, this CDR3 is encoded by other sequences in the same sample as well. The chain joins TRBV11-2 to TRBJ1-2; D might be TRBD1 (5 bases). The CDR3 spans 14 residues. From germline, CDR1 is SGHAT and CDR2 FQNNGV. The CDR3 reads CASSLIQANYGYTF. The CDR3 nucleotides read TGTGCCAGCAGCCTTATACAGGCGAACTATGGCTATACCTTC.

The chain recombines TRBV6-5 with TRBJ1-5; possible D gene TRBD1, 5 bases. The CDR3 totals 14 residues. CDR1 and CDR2 from the germline V gene are MNHEY and SVGAGI. V lost 4 bases and J lost 3, with 10 bases in between. CDR3 region: CASSFDRSNQPQHF. CDR3 DNA: TGTGCCAGCAGTTTCGACAGATCCAATCAGCCCCAGCATTTT.